Listed here are 22 T cell receptor beta chains from one sample, sequenced in a study of glioma-infiltrating T cells. Amplification of TCR alpha and beta CDR3 regions from RNA used iRepertoire nested multiplex PCR. Using its own MiXCR run on the multiplex PCR reads, TCRdb lists one record per CDR3 protein. The sample shows approximately 120,000 distinct CDR3 sequences, roughly 20% of them seen only once. The sequenced sample was glioma tissue, nonneoplastic brain tissue, or PBMCs (not recorded which). These receptors were taken from a human donor with low-grade glioma or glioblastoma, undergoing nonglioma brain surgery, or in good health (not recorded which).

The chain carries TRBV5-1 and TRBJ2-1; D gene unclear. The V end lost 3 bases, the J end lost 5 bases, and 6 bases lay between the germline ends. The CDR3 loop spans 12 amino acids. Germline CDR1 SGHRS, CDR2 YFSETQ. The CDR3 loop reads CASSSQNNEQFF. As DNA, the CDR3 is TGCGCCAGCAGCTCCCAGAACAATGAGCAGTTCTTC.

This clonotype was seen once. A read error may produce the germline difference seen at one junction end. This chain uses TRBV4-1 with TRBJ2-3, with 7 bases aligning to TRBD2. The CDR3 runs to 15 residues. Germline V gene lookup returns CDR1 MGHRA and CDR2 YSYEKL. The CDR3 spells CASSPGGLPTDTRYF. In DNA, the CDR3 is TGCGCCAGCTCTCCGGGGGGACTCCCCACAGATACGCGGTATTTT.

The chain combines TRBV27 with TRBJ2-5; 12 bases map to TRBD2. The CDR3 has 15 amino acids. Germline V gene data show CDR1 as MNHEY and CDR2 as SMNVEV (reference sequence). V lost 5 bases and J lost 13; bases outside the gene matches: 14. DNA for the CDR3: TGTGCCAGCAGTCGCGTACTAGCGGGAGGAGAGACCTGGTACTTC. Amino acid sequence: CASSRVLAGGETWYF.

This clonotype was recorded many times. The chain uses TRBV4-1 and TRBJ2-3, with D possibly matching TRBD2 (6 bases). The CDR3 length is 13 residues. Trimming cost V 3 bases and J 4 bases, with 8 bases left between them. Germline V gene data show CDR1 as MGHRA and CDR2 as YSYEKL. CDR3 bases: TGCGCCAGCAGCCAGCCGGGGGCAGATACGCAGTATTTT. Translating it yields CASSQPGADTQYF.

Many counts were recorded for this clonotype. This sequence joins TRBV13 and TRBJ2-5, with TRBD1 identical over 8 bases. V trimming: 5 bases; J trimming: 2 bases; junction bases outside the gene matches: 4. This CDR3 region has 14 residues. CDR1 is PRHDT, CDR2 FYEKMQ, per germline (reference sequence). DNA of the CDR3: TGTGCCAGCAGCATTGGGACAGGACAAGAGACCCAGTACTTC. Translated, it gives CASSIGTGQETQYF.

This clonotype showed up many times. The genes are TRBV28 and TRBJ1-2, with D perhaps matching TRBD1 (6 bases). The germline V gene encodes CDR1 MDHEN and CDR2 SYDVKM. The CDR3 sequence is 12 residues long. V was shortened by 2 bases and J by 8 bases, with 9 bases between the two germline ends. CDR3 DNA: TGTGCCAGCAGTTTACGGGGGCGAGGCTACACCTTC. Protein: CASSLRGRGYTF.

This clonotype was detected ten times or more. The chain is built from TRBV6-1 and TRBJ1-1; D ambiguous. The CDR3 spans 14 residues. The germline V gene has CDR1 MNHNS and CDR2 SASEGT. Deletions cut 5 bases from V and 0 bases from J, with 10 bases between. CDR3 sequence (DNA): TGTGCCAGCAGTAAACATCGGCTGAACACTGAAGCTTTCTTT. Protein sequence: CASSKHRLNTEAFF.

Only a few counts were recorded for this clonotype. This rearrangement joins TRBV11-1 to TRBJ1-2, with no clear D. Trimming removed 5 bases at V and 3 bases at J, with 7 bases between. Germline V lookup: CDR1 SGHAT, CDR2 FQDESV (reference sequence). The CDR3 extends over 12 amino acids. CDR3 in DNA: TGTGCCAGCAGCATCATGGACTATGGCTACACCTTC. Its protein product is CASSIMDYGYTF.

This clonotype was counted a few times. In DNA form, the CDR3 reads TGCGCCAGCAGCTTGGTCGATCAGGTTGAAGCTTTCTTT. This codes for CASSLVDQVEAFF. V is TRBV5-1 and J is TRBJ1-1; no clear D gene. From germline, CDR1 is SGHRS and CDR2 YFSETQ. The V end lost 0 bases, the J end lost 7 bases, and 10 bases lay between the germline ends. This CDR3 is 13 amino acids long.

This clonotype has just a few counts. This rearrangement joins TRBV7-9 to TRBJ2-1; tentatively, D is TRBD2 (5 bases). V was trimmed by 3 bases and J by 4 bases, leaving 13 bases between them. CDR3 length: 15 residues. Germline V gene data show CDR1 as SEHNR and CDR2 as FQNEAQ (reference sequence). CDR3: CASSLTWSGYNEQFF. In nucleotides, the CDR3 is TGTGCCAGCAGCTTGACCTGGAGCGGTTACAATGAGCAGTTCTTC.

This clonotype was observed at least ten times. The chain combines TRBV4-1 with TRBJ2-1; 10 positions match TRBD2. Germline V gene sequence: CDR1 MGHRA, CDR2 YSYEKL. The junction had 4 bases not matched to a gene; V was cut back by 4 bases and J by 4 bases. The CDR3 is made up of 15 amino acids. Here the CDR3 DNA reads TGCGCCAGCAGCCCCACTAGCGGGACTTACAATGAGCAGTTCTTC. This encodes CASSPTSGTYNEQFF.

This clonotype was seen many times. This chain joins TRBV3-1 and TRBJ2-5; no definite D call. The length of the CDR3 is 12 residues. The V and J ends lost 0 bases and 6 bases respectively, with 5 bases between them. Germline V gene data show CDR1 as LGHDT and CDR2 as YNNKEL (reference sequence). In DNA form, the CDR3 reads TGTGCCAGCAGCCAAGATATGCAGACCCAGTACTTC. Its translation is CASSQDMQTQYF.

In its sample, this clonotype was seen many times. This chain uses TRBV7-3 with TRBJ2-3; D is perhaps TRBD1 (5 bases). The CDR3 has 14 amino acids. Germline CDR1 SGHTA, CDR2 FQGTGA. V lost 5 bases and J lost 4, with 13 bases in between. The CDR3 loop is CASSPGLGADTQYF. CDR3 in DNA: TGTGCCAGCAGCCCAGGGCTTGGGGCAGATACGCAGTATTTT.

This clonotype was seen more than once but under ten times. For the CDR3, the DNA is TGTGCCAGCAGCTCCCCTTCGGGCGACTCCTACGAGCAGTACTTC. This gives the protein CASSSPSGDSYEQYF. This chain connects TRBV7-2 to TRBJ2-7; no reliable D call. Germline loops: CDR1 SGHTA, CDR2 FQGNSA. The V end lost 4 bases, the J end lost 0 bases, and 13 bases lay between the germline ends. The CDR3 is made up of 15 amino acids.

There are many counts of this clonotype. The gene calls are TRBV28 and TRBJ2-5, with D uncertain. The ends were cut back, 3 bases at V and 6 bases at J, with 11 bases in the middle. Germline V CDR1 and CDR2: MDHEN, SYDVKM. This CDR3 spans 13 amino acids. CDR3 nucleotide sequence: TGTGCCAGCAGTTTGCAGCAGGTGAAGACCCAGTACTTC. It specifies CASSLQQVKTQYF. Looking up the rest from reference TRBV28 and TRBJ2-5 gives the full variable domain: DVKVTQSSRYLVKRTGEKVFLECVQDMDHENMFWYRQDPGLGLRLIYFSYDVKMKEKGDIPEGYSVSREKKERFSLILESASTNQTSMYLCASSLQQVKTQYFGPGTRLLVL.

V is TRBV2 and J is TRBJ2-7; D might be TRBD2 (6 bases). Germline-derived CDR1 and CDR2 are SNHLY and FYNNEI. The CDR3 covers 15 residues. V was shortened by 6 bases and J by 7 bases, with 22 bases between the two germline ends. CDR3 region: CASSSTGLPSGEQYF. In DNA form, the CDR3 reads TGTGCCAGCAGCTCTACGGGACTTCCGTCAGGGGAGCAGTACTTC.

The genes are TRBV7-6 and TRBJ1-1; D not resolved. The CDR3 has 13 residues. Germline-derived CDR1 and CDR2 are SGHVS and FNYEAQ. V lost 2 bases, J lost 0 bases, and 4 bases lay in between. The CDR3 sequence: CASSLFLNTEAFF. The CDR3 DNA reads as TGTGCCAGCAGCTTATTTTTGAACACTGAAGCTTTCTTT. Full variable domain (missing parts from reference TRBV7-6 and TRBJ1-1): GAGVSQSPRYKVTKRGQDVALRCDPISGHVSLYWYRQALGQGPEFLTYFNYEAQQDKSGLPNDRFSAERPEGSISTLTIQRTEQRDSAMYRCASSLFLNTEAFFGQGTRLTVV.

The V gene is TRBV7-2, the J gene TRBJ2-1, with 13 bases matching TRBD2. There are 19 residues in the CDR3. Germline V lookup: CDR1 SGHTA, CDR2 FQGNSA. CDR3 sequence (DNA): TGTGCTATCAGCTTAGCGTACGGTACTAGCGGGAGGGAGAACAATGAGCAGTTCTTC. Residues: CAISLAYGTSGRENNEQFF.

A note on this clonotype: A much larger clone lies a single base off, so this may be a read error. The V gene is TRBV7-6, the J gene TRBJ2-7, with 15 bases lining up with TRBD2. Germline V CDR1 and CDR2: SGHVS, FNYEAQ. CDR3 length: 16 residues. The V segment lost 4 bases and the J segment 3 bases; nucleotides outside the gene matches: 4. The CDR3 DNA reads as TGTGCCAGCAGCTCCGGACTAGCGGGAGGGGACTACGAGCAGTACTTC. Its protein is CASSSGLAGGDYEQYF.

This clonotype was seen many times. The chain is built from TRBV7-2 and TRBJ2-5; 9 nucleotides agree with TRBD2. V was pared by 1 base and J by 11 bases, with 14 bases of the junction left unmatched. Germline CDR1 SGHTA, CDR2 FQGNSA. CDR3 length: 16 amino acids. Here the CDR3 reads CASSLDPSGTPRGQYF. The CDR3 coding sequence is TGTGCCAGCAGCTTAGATCCTAGCGGGACACCAAGAGGGCAGTACTTC.

The sample holds many counts of this clonotype. This sequence joins TRBV4-1 and TRBJ2-2; TRBD2 aligns across 9 bases. Germline values: CDR1 MGHRA, CDR2 YSYEKL. The CDR3 is 17 residues long. With V trimmed by 0 bases and J by 7 bases, 9 bases remained unmatched. The CDR3 DNA sequence: TGCGCCAGCAGCCAAGAGATGGGCGGGAGGGCCGTCGGGGAGCTGTTTTTT. Its protein is CASSQEMGGRAVGELFF.

A single count supports this clonotype. A read error may be the cause here, since a much bigger clone is one base away. The CDR3 DNA reads TGTGCCAGCGGCTTTCAGGGGGCTGAAGCTTTCTTT. It codes for CASGFQGAEAFF. The chain uses TRBV11-2 and TRBJ1-1; 7 positions agree with TRBD1. The CDR3 is 12 residues long. Per the germline V gene, CDR1 is SGHAT and CDR2 is FQNNGV.